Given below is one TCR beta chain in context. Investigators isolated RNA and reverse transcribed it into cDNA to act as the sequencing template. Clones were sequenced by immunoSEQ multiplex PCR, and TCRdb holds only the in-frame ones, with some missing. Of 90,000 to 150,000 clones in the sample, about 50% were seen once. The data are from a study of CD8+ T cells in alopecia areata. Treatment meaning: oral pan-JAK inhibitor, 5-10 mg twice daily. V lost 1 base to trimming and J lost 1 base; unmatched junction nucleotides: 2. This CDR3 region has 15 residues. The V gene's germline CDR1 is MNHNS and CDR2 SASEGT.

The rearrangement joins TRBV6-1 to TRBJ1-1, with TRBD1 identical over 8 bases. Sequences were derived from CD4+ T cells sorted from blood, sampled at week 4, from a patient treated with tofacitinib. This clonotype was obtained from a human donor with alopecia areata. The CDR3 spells CASSEGGTGNTEAFF. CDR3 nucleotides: TGTGCCAGCAGTGAAGGGGGGACAGGGAACACTGAAGCTTTCTTT.